Described below is a single T cell receptor beta chain sequence and its context. The antigen is unknown. This sample is drawn from a study of PD-1 blockade in classical Hodgkin lymphoma. Study-wide findings and caveats: Repertoire difference causes, possibly disease activity or prior therapy, remain undefined.

Every single patient, without exception, relapsed after autologous stem cell transplantation, and brentuximab vedotin exposure varied. V shed 0 bases, J shed 0 bases, and the junction held 2 bases outside the gene matches. CDR1 is MNHEY, CDR2 SMNVEV, per germline (reference sequence). The CDR3 loop spans 15 amino acids. Assay: immunoSEQ multiplex PCR; the TCRdb copy retains only in-frame clones and omits some. The profile shows 75,000 to 100,000 clones, about four fifths of them singletons. This TCR derives from a human donor with classical Hodgkin lymphoma. The chain has TRBV27 and TRBJ2-7; 7 bases map to TRBD2. The sequences come from peripheral blood mononuclear cells (PBMCs), collected before the second cycle of nivolumab. The chain's CDR3 is CASSLSLANSYEQYF. CDR3 bases: TGTGCCAGCAGTTTATCACTAGCGAACTCCTACGAGCAGTACTTC.